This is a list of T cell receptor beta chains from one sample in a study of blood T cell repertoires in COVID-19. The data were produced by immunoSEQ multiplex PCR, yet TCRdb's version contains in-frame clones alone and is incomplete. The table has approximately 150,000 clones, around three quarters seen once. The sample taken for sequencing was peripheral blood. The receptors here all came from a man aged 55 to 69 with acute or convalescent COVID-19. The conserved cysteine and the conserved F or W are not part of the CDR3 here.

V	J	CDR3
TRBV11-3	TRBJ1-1	ASSPGGETEAF
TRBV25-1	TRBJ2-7	ASSESLASSYEQY
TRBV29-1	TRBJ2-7	SVETSGSSYEQY
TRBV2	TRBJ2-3	ASGGARGTDTQY
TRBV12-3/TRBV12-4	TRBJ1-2	ASTGGNYGYT
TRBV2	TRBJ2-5	ASKSGGRGEETQY
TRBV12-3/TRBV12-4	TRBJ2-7	ASSQHYEQY
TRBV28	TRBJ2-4	ASSLLQEGIQY
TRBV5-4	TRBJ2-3	ASSSKSGTNTDTQY
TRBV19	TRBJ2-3	ASSPTSVRTDTQY
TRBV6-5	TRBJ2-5	ASSYVHQRGTQY
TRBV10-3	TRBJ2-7	AISEILSAGGR
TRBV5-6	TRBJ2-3	ASSLASGPDLNTDTQY
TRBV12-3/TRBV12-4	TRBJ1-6	ASSFSGSPLH
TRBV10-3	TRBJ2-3	AIRDQGGTDTQY
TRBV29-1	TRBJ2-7	SVEAGYEQY
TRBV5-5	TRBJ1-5	ASRYNTEQSQPQH
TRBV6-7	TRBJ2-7	ASSYCGRLAGGPDEQY
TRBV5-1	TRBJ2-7	ASSPRQGGEQY
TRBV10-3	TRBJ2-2	AISGQGTGELF
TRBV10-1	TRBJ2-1	ASREQGPADEQF
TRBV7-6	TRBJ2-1	ASSYPQEGRNEQF
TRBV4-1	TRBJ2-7	ASSQAGLGYEQY